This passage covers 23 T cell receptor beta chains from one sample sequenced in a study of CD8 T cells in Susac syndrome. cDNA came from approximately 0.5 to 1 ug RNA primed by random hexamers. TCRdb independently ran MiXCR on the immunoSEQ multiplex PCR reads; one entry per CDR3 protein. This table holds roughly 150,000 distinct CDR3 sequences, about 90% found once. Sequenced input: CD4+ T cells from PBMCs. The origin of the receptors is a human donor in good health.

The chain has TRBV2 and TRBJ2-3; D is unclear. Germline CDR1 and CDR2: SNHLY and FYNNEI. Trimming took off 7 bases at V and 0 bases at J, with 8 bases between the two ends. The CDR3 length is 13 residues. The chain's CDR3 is CASKPGSTDTQYF. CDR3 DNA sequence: TGTGCCAGCAAACCCGGCAGCACAGATACGCAGTATTTT. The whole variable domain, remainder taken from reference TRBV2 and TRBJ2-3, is EPEVTQTPSHQVTQMGQEVILRCVPISNHLYFYWYRQILGQKVEFLVSFYNNEISEKSEIFDDQFSVERPDGSNFTLKIRSTKLEDSAMYFCASKPGSTDTQYFGPGTRLTVL.

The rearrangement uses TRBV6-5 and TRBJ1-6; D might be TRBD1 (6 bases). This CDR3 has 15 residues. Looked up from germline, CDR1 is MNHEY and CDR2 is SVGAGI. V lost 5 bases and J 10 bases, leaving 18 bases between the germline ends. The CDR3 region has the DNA TGTGCCAGCAGTCATACAGGGACCCGGAGATCACCCCTCCACTTT. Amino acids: CASSHTGTRRSPLHF.

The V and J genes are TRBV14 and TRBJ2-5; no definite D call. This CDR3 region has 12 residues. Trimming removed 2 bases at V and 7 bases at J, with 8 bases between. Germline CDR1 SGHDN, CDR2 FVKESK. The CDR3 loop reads CASSQPLRTQYF. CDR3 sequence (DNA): TGTGCCAGCAGCCAACCCCTCCGGACCCAGTACTTC.

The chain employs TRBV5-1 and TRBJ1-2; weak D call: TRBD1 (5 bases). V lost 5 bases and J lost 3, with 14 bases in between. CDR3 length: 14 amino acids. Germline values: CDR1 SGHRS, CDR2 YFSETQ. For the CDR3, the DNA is TGCGCCAGCAGAGGGGAGTCCCAAGACTATGGCTACACCTTC. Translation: CASRGESQDYGYTF. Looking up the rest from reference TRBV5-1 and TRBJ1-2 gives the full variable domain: KAGVTQTPRYLIKTRGQQVTLSCSPISGHRSVSWYQQTPGQGLQFLFEYFSETQRNKGNFPGRFSGRQFSNSRSEMNVSTLELGDSALYLCASRGESQDYGYTFGSGTRLTVV.

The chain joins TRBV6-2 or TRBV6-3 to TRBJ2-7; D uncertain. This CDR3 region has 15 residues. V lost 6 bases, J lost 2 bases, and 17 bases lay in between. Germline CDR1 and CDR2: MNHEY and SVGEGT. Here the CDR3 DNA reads TGTGCCAGCAGCCTAACTCCTCTACCTCCCTACGAGCAGTACTTC. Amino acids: CASSLTPLPPYEQYF.

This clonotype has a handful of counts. The CDR3, as DNA: TGCGCCAGCAGCCAAGATGAAGGCAGGGAGCAGTACTTC. Translated: CASSQDEGREQYF. The chain recombines TRBV4-3 with TRBJ2-7; no firm D call. The germline V gene has CDR1 LGHNA and CDR2 YSLEER. Trimming pared 0 bases from V and 7 bases from J, leaving 10 bases between. The CDR3 sequence is 13 residues long.

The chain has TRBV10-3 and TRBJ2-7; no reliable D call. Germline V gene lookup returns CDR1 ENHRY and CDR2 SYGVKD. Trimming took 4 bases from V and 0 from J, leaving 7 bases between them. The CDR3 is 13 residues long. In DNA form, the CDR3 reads TGTGCCATCAGTGGGTCGGGCTCCTACGAGCAGTACTTC. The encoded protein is CAISGSGSYEQYF.

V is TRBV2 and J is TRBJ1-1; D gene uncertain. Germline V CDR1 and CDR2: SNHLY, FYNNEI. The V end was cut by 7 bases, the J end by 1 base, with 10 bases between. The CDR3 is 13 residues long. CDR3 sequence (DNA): TGTGCCAGCACGGGTCCAGCGAACACTGAAGCTTTCTTT. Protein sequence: CASTGPANTEAFF.

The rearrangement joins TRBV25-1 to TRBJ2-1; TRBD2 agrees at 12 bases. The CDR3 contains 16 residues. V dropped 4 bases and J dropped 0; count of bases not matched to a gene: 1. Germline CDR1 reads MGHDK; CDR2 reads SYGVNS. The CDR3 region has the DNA TGTGCCAGCAGTGTGACTAGCGGGAGCTCCTACAATGAGCAGTTCTTC. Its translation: CASSVTSGSSYNEQFF.

CDR3 sequence (DNA): TGTGCCAGCAGTAGAACAGGGAGACTGGACACCATATATTTT. Residues: CASSRTGRLDTIYF. The chain is built from TRBV7-9 and TRBJ1-3; D may be TRBD1 (6 bases). V was trimmed by 6 bases and J by 8 bases, leaving 17 bases between them. The CDR3 loop spans 14 amino acids. Germline-derived CDR1 and CDR2 are SEHNR and FQNEAQ (reference sequence).

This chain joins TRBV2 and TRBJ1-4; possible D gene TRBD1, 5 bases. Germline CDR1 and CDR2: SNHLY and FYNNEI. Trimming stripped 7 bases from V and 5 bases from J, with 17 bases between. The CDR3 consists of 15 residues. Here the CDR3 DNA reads TGTGCCAGCAATATGATGGGGGATTCGAATGAAAAACTGTTTTTT. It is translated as CASNMMGDSNEKLFF.

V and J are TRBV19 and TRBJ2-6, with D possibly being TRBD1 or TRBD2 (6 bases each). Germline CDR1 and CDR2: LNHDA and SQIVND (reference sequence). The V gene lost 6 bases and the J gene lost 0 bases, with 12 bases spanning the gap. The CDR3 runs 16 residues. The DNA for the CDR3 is TGTGCCAGTAGGAGGGGGGACGTCTCTGGGGCCAACGTCCTGACTTTC. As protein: CASRRGDVSGANVLTF.

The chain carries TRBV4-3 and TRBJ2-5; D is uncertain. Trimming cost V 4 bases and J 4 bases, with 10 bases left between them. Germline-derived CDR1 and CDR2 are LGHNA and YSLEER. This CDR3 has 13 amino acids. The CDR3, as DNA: TGCGCCAGCAGCCTGTCGTCTCGAGAGACCCAGTACTTC. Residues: CASSLSSRETQYF.

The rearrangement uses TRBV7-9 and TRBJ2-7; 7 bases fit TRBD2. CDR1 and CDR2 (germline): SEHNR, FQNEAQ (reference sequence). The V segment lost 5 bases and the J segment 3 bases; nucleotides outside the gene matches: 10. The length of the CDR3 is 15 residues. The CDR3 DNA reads TGTGCCAGCAGCGAAGGGTCGGGGGGAGACTACGAGCAGTACTTC. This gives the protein CASSEGSGGDYEQYF.

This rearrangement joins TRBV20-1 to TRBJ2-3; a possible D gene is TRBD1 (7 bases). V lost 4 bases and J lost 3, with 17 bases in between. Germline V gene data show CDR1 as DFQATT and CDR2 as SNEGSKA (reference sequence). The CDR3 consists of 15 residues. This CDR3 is CSAKVRGASTDTQYF. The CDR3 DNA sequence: TGCAGTGCTAAGGTCAGGGGGGCGTCGACAGATACGCAGTATTTT.

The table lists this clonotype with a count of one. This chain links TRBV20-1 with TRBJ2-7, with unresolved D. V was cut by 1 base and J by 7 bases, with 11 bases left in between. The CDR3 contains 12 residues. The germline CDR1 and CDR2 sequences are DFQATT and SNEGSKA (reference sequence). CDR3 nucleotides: TGCAGTGCTAGAGTGGCCGCTGGGGAGCAGTACTTC. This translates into CSARVAAGEQYF.

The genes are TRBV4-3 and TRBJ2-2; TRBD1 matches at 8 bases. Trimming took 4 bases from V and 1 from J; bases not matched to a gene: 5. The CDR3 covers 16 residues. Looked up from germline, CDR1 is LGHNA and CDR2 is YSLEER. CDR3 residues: CASSPGQGLNTGELFF. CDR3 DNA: TGCGCCAGCAGCCCCGGACAGGGCTTGAACACCGGGGAGCTGTTTTTT.

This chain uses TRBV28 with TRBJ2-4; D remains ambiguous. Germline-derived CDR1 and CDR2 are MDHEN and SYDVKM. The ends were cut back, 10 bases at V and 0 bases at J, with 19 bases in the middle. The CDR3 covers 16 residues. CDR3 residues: CATEGTTPLAKNIQYF. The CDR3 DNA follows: TGTGCCACCGAAGGCACTACACCTTTAGCCAAAAACATTCAGTACTTC.

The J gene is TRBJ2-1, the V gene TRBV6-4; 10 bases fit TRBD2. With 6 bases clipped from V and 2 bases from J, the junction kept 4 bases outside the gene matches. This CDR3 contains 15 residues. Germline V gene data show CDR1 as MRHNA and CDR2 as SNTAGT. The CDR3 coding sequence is TGTGCCAGCAGCGCCGGGACTAGCGCCTACAATGAGCAGTTCTTC. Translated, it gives CASSAGTSAYNEQFF.

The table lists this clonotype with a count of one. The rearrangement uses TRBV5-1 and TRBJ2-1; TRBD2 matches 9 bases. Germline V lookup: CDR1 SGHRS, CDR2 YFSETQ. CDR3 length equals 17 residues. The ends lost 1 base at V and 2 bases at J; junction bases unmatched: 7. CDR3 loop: CASSLKTSGATYNEQFF. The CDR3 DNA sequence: TGCGCCAGCAGCTTGAAGACTAGCGGAGCGACCTACAATGAGCAGTTCTTC.

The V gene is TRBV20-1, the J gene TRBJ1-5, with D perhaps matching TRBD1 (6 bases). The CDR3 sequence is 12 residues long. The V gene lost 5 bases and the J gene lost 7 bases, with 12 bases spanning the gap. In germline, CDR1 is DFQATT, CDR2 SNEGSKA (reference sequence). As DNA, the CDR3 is TGCAGTGCTTTGGGGGGGCGGCAGCCCCAGCATTTT. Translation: CSALGGRQPQHF.

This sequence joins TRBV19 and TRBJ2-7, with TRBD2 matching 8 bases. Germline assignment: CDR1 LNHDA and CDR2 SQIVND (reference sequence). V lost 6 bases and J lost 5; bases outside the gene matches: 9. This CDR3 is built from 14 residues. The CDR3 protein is CASSPRRGVNEQYF. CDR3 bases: TGTGCCAGTAGCCCCAGGCGGGGGGTCAACGAGCAGTACTTC.

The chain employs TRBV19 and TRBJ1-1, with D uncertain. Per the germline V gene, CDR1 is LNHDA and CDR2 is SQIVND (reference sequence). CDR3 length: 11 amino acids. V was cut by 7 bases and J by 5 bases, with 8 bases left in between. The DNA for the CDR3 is TGTGCCAGTACCCGGAGGACTGAAGCTTTCTTT. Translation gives CASTRRTEAFF.